The 23 T cell receptor beta chains listed next were all sequenced from one sample in a study of blood T cell repertoires in COVID-19. Method: immunoSEQ multiplex PCR; TCRdb's copy keeps in-frame clones and lacks some. This table has around 190,000 clones, 65% to 90% appearing once. Sequenced: peripheral blood. These receptor sequences come from a human donor in a cohort sampled during active COVID-19.

The chain uses TRBV25-1 and TRBJ2-5; D gene ambiguous. Trimming shortened V by 3 bases and J by 5 bases, and 10 bases separated the two germline ends. Germline V gives CDR1 MGHDK, CDR2 SYGVNS. CDR3 length: 13 residues. The CDR3 DNA follows: TGTGCCAGCAGTGATATGGGCCGGGAGACCCAGTACTTC. This codes for CASSDMGRETQYF.

V gene TRBV21-1 combines with J gene TRBJ2-7; the table's D call, TRBD1, has no DNA check behind it. TRBV21-1 has pseudogene status. The CDR3 has 19 residues. This CDR3 is CASSKVSRRGGQGSYEQYF. The CDR3 DNA reads as TGTGCCAGCAGCAAAGTCTCACGGAGGGGGGGACAGGGATCCTACGAGCAGTACTTC.

This chain joins TRBV6-2 or TRBV6-3 and TRBJ2-1; maybe TRBD2 (5 bases). Trimming pared 6 bases from V and 7 bases from J, leaving 19 bases between. The CDR3 runs 15 residues. From germline, CDR1 is MNHEY and CDR2 SVGEGT. For the CDR3, the DNA is TGTGCCAGCAGCCAGACCCCCCGGGCGGGTAATGAGCAGTTCTTC. It codes for CASSQTPRAGNEQFF.

The chain recombines TRBV9 with TRBJ2-1; 7 bases are shared with TRBD2. CDR1 SGDLS and CDR2 YYNGEE come from the germline V gene. The J segment lost 2 bases and the V segment lost 3 bases, leaving 5 bases of the junction unmatched. CDR3 length: 15 amino acids. The CDR3 DNA reads TGTGCCAGCAGCGGGAGAGCGGGACCCTACAATGAGCAGTTCTTC. Its protein product is CASSGRAGPYNEQFF.

The chain uses TRBV5-6 and TRBJ2-5, with 12 bases matching TRBD1. In germline, CDR1 is SGHDT, CDR2 YYEEEE. J was trimmed by 5 bases and V by 3 bases; bases with no gene match: 11. This CDR3 is built from 17 residues. CDR3 sequence reads: CASSSKPGTGGRETQYF. The CDR3 DNA reads TGTGCCAGCAGCTCAAAGCCTGGGACAGGGGGCCGTGAGACCCAGTACTTC. Full variable domain (missing parts from reference TRBV5-6 and TRBJ2-5): DAGVTQSPTHLIKTRGQQVTLRCSPKSGHDTVSWYQQALGQGPQFIFQYYEEEERQRGNFPDRFSGHQFPNYSSELNVNALLLGDSALYLCASSSKPGTGGRETQYFGPGTRLLVL.

The genes are TRBV2 and TRBJ1-2; D remains unclear. Germline-derived CDR1 and CDR2 are SNHLY and FYNNEI. V lost 0 bases to trimming and J lost 7 bases, with 15 bases between them. This CDR3 has 15 amino acids. The CDR3 nucleotides are TGTGCCAGCAGTGAAGCGCGGAGGGCCTCGGGTGGCTACACCTTC. Encoded protein: CASSEARRASGGYTF.

The chain couples TRBV28 to TRBJ1-2; no reliable D call. The CDR3 is made up of 11 amino acids. Per the germline V gene, CDR1 is MDHEN and CDR2 is SYDVKM. Trimming shortened V by 3 bases and J by 6 bases, and 5 bases separated the two germline ends. The CDR3: CASSFIDGYTF. The CDR3 DNA sequence: TGTGCCAGCAGTTTCATTGATGGCTACACCTTC.

This sequence joins TRBV3-1 (or the pseudogene TRBV3-2) and TRBJ2-6; 9 bases align to TRBD1. The V segment lost 3 bases and the J segment 1 base; nucleotides outside the gene matches: 7. This CDR3 has 18 amino acids. Germline loops: CDR1 LGHDT, CDR2 YNNKEL (reference sequence). The CDR3: CASSQGWTGASGANVLTF. CDR3 nucleotides: TGTGCCAGCAGCCAGGGGTGGACAGGGGCTTCTGGGGCCAACGTCCTGACTTTC.

The genes are TRBV6-2 or TRBV6-3 and TRBJ2-7; TRBD1 matches at 8 bases. This CDR3 comprises 14 residues. Germline lookup yields CDR1 MNHEY and CDR2 SVGEGT. Losses at the gene ends were 0 bases for V and 5 bases for J; bases not matched to a gene: 3. Written as DNA, the CDR3 is TGTGCCAGCAGTTACTCGACAGGGGCGGACGAGCAGTACTTC. Translation: CASSYSTGADEQYF.

This chain joins TRBV7-9 and TRBJ2-3; TRBD2 aligns across 15 bases. V lost 5 bases, J lost 7 bases, and 4 bases stayed unmatched. The V gene's germline CDR1 is SEHNR and CDR2 FQNEAQ (reference sequence). The CDR3 sequence is 15 residues long. CDR3 sequence (DNA): TGTGCCAGCAGCCCTGGGACTAGCGGGAGGAATACGCAGTATTTT. It specifies CASSPGTSGRNTQYF.

This clone has just one count. The CDR3 loop is CASSLGLAGGVNEQFF. CDR3 coding DNA: TGTGCCAGCAGCTTAGGACTAGCGGGAGGGGTGAATGAGCAGTTCTTC. The gene calls are TRBV9 and TRBJ2-1; TRBD2 agrees at 15 bases. J was trimmed by 7 bases and V by 4 bases; bases with no gene match: 6. The germline gives CDR1 SGDLS, CDR2 YYNGEE. The CDR3 loop spans 16 amino acids.

This chain joins TRBV28 and TRBJ2-3, with a weak D call TRBD2 (6 bases). CDR1 is MDHEN, CDR2 SYDVKM, per germline. CDR3 size: 15 residues. V gave up 0 bases and J gave up 1 base, with 8 bases separating them. The CDR3 DNA is TGTGCCAGCAGTTTATGGACTAGACGCACAGATACGCAGTATTTT. Residues: CASSLWTRRTDTQYF.

The chain recombines TRBV10-1 with TRBJ2-7; 10 nucleotides agree with TRBD2. The CDR3 totals 15 residues. V dropped 5 bases and J dropped 0; count of bases not matched to a gene: 4. Germline V gene sequence: CDR1 WNHNN, CDR2 SYGVQD (reference sequence). The CDR3 here is CASSSTSGPSYEQYF. CDR3 DNA: TGCGCCAGCAGTTCGACTAGCGGGCCCTCCTACGAGCAGTACTTC.

Only a few counts were recorded for this clone. The V gene is TRBV27, the J gene TRBJ1-5; D is ambiguous. The length of the CDR3 is 15 residues. The germline gives CDR1 MNHEY, CDR2 SMNVEV (reference sequence). V was pared by 3 bases and J by 10 bases, with 19 bases between. This chain's CDR3 is CASSLRRLDNGPQHF. The CDR3 DNA sequence: TGTGCCAGCAGTTTGCGCCGGCTCGACAATGGACCCCAGCATTTT.

V usage is TRBV25-1 and J usage is TRBJ1-5; D not resolved. V was shortened by 2 bases and J by 2 bases, with 10 bases between the two germline ends. The CDR3 is made up of 15 amino acids. Germline V lookup: CDR1 MGHDK, CDR2 SYGVNS. In nucleotides, the CDR3 is TGTGCCAGCAGTGAAGGTAGGAGGGGCAATCAGCCCCAGCATTTT. Protein product: CASSEGRRGNQPQHF.

This clone was detected a few times. The V and J genes are TRBV27 and TRBJ2-2; no reliable D call. Looked up from germline, CDR1 is MNHEY and CDR2 is SMNVEV (reference sequence). V was pared by 4 bases and J by 4 bases, with 7 bases between. The CDR3 loop spans 13 amino acids. CDR3 bases: TGTGCCAGCAGTTCGCCGGTCACCGGGGAGCTGTTTTTT. This codes for CASSSPVTGELFF.

The chain has TRBV5-1 and TRBJ2-4, with 10 bases lining up with TRBD1. J was trimmed by 6 bases and V by 2 bases; bases with no gene match: 5. Germline CDR1 reads SGHRS; CDR2 reads YFSETQ. The CDR3 extends over 15 amino acids. CDR3 sequence: CASSFGTGALNIQYF. CDR3 DNA: TGCGCCAGCAGCTTCGGGACAGGGGCTTTAAACATTCAGTACTTC.

This clone was counted once. Here the CDR3 DNA reads TGTGCCAGCAGCCCGCCGGGACACATAAATCAGCCCCAGCATTTT. This sequence encodes CASSPPGHINQPQHF. The gene calls are TRBV7-2 and TRBJ1-5; perhaps TRBD1 as D (6 bases). Trimming shortened V by 5 bases and J by 4 bases, and 15 bases separated the two germline ends. The CDR3 has 15 amino acids. CDR1 is SGHTA, CDR2 FQGNSA, per germline.

As regards this clone: The same CDR3 arises from other DNA sequences in this sample as well. The genes are TRBV2 and TRBJ1-5; TRBD1 aligns across 7 bases. This CDR3 has 15 residues. CDR1 is SNHLY, CDR2 FYNNEI, per germline. Germline trimming cut 6 bases from V and 0 bases from J; bases unmatched to any gene: 5. As DNA, the CDR3 is TGTGCCAGCAGGGGACAGACTTATAGCAATCAGCCCCAGCATTTT. This sequence encodes CASRGQTYSNQPQHF.

The rearrangement links TRBV28 to TRBJ2-7, with TRBD1 as a possible D gene (6 bases). The germline CDR1 and CDR2 sequences are MDHEN and SYDVKM. The length of the CDR3 is 13 residues. V was pared by 9 bases and J by 2 bases, with 14 bases between. The CDR3: CASSTGPAYEQYF. The CDR3 bases are TGTGCCAGTTCTACAGGGCCGGCCTACGAGCAGTACTTC.

This clone showed up just once. The chain has TRBV19 and TRBJ2-1; 7 bases are a match to TRBD1. The CDR3 consists of 15 residues. The ends lost 5 bases at V and 6 bases at J; junction bases unmatched: 10. Germline loops: CDR1 LNHDA, CDR2 SQIVND (reference sequence). This CDR3 is CASSLQGSASNEQFF. The CDR3, as DNA: TGTGCCAGTAGTCTACAGGGGTCGGCCTCCAATGAGCAGTTCTTC.

The V gene is TRBV2, the J gene TRBJ2-1; possible D gene TRBD2, 5 bases. CDR1 and CDR2 (germline): SNHLY, FYNNEI. This CDR3 is built from 16 residues. The V end was cut by 1 base, the J end by 2 bases, with 12 bases between. The CDR3 protein is CASSEGVAIPYNEQFF. CDR3 coding DNA: TGTGCCAGCAGTGAAGGGGTAGCGATACCCTACAATGAGCAGTTCTTC.

The chain uses TRBV28 and TRBJ2-7; 7 nucleotides agree with TRBD2. The CDR3 covers 20 residues. Germline CDR1 is MDHEN and CDR2 is SYDVKM. V lost 3 bases and J lost 0; bases outside the gene matches: 20. The chain's CDR3 is CASSLRLAAFIRNRSYEQYF. The CDR3 DNA reads as TGTGCCAGCAGTTTGAGGCTAGCGGCTTTCATACGTAATCGCTCCTACGAGCAGTACTTC.